This T cell receptor beta chain was found in a study of T cell repertoires in cytomegalovirus infection. Turning to the study itself: An indication of both CMV infection and matching HLA type came from public TCR beta signatures.

General study results and limits: There were carriers of CMV plus the relevant HLA, and cumulative public TCR beta family frequency identified them. The ex vivo response showed dominance by HLA-C-restricted CMV-specific TCR beta clonotypes.

Remarks on this clonotype: Its antigen is still unknown.

Using its own MiXCR run on the reads, TCRdb lists one record per CDR3 protein. The data hold about 260,000 distinct CDR3 sequences, with roughly 13% observed a single time. The sample was PBMCs. The source of this sequence is a human donor in good health (CMV status not recorded). Some clones in this sample may be carry-over from other donors' samples.

The DNA for the CDR3 is TGCGCCAGCTACCAGCGGGGCCCCTACAATGAGCAGTTCTTC. Translating gives CASYQRGPYNEQFF. The genes are TRBV10-2 and TRBJ2-1, with 7 bases fitting TRBD2. This CDR3 has 14 amino acids. V trimming: 8 bases; J trimming: 2 bases; junction bases outside the gene matches: 6. Looked up from germline, CDR1 is WSHSY and CDR2 is SAAADI.